This T cell receptor beta chain was identified during a study of T cell responses to AZD1222 COVID-19 vaccine. The CDR3 is 15 residues long. The ends lost 2 bases at V and 7 bases at J; junction bases unmatched: 9. Germline V gives CDR1 MNHEY, CDR2 SVGAGI. Method: immunoSEQ multiplex PCR; TCRdb's copy keeps in-frame clones and lacks some. The profile shows over 130,000 clones, roughly 92% of them singletons. The source material was peripheral blood, sampled on day 0 of AZD1222 vaccination. The TCR sequence derives from an adult in good health. V gene TRBV6-5 combines with J gene TRBJ2-5, with 8 bases identical to TRBD1. The CDR3 DNA reads as TGTGCCAGCAGTTACGATGGACAGGGCCTCGGGACCCAGTACTTC. Encoded protein: CASSYDGQGLGTQYF.